A selection of T cell receptor beta chains follows, all from one sample in a study of shared clonotypes between healthy human individuals. Only in-frame clones appear in the TCRdb table, and some are missing; sequencing was by immunoSEQ multiplex PCR. The data show 400,000 to 500,000 clones, about 82% seen once. Sample: PBMCs. Receptors were obtained from a middle-aged woman in good health. Some clones in this sample may be carry-over from other donors' samples. The CDR3 runs from the conserved cysteine through the conserved F or W. Each record gives: V gene, CDR3 protein.

TRBV7-9 CASSPGTGNNSPLHF
TRBV18 CASSPPGGYEQYF
TRBV7-2 CASSLNPGRDTGELFF
TRBV10-3 CAISDREGYNQPQHF
TRBV30 CAWRQIAGDADTQYF
TRBV2 CASSRDTNTGELFF
TRBV7-9 CASSPTLAVDEQYF
TRBV6-1 CASSDAGTVVEAFF
TRBV5-5 CASSRRSGLLYEQYF
TRBV2 CASRGARGSGKTQYF
TRBV5-8 CASSLALAGPRDTQYF
TRBV29-1 CSVEDSLTYEQYF
TRBV7-2 CASSFSGGGYEQYF
TRBV4-3 CASSQRGRDNYGYTF
TRBV28 CASSSLAGGDTDTQYF
TRBV15 CATSRDGLRDMNTEAFF
TRBV5-4 CASSLDQHTGELFF
TRBV10-3 CAIGTGRYTGELFF
TRBV2 CASTWGRNEQYF
TRBV27 CASSILSGTGLYNEQFF
TRBV6-6 CASKGRNEQFF
TRBV4-3 CASSQEYLAGNNEQFF
TRBV4-2 CASSQESGSGANVLTF
TRBV6-5 CASRGQGAFEQYF
TRBV7-9 CASSPAREKPRSYGYTF
TRBV2 CASSEHGLRNTEAFF
TRBV28 CASSLFAGSGPDTIYF
TRBV28 CASSFPNQPQHF
TRBV7-3 CASSPLASRTDTQYF
TRBV2 CASSSGRLGSNQPQHF
TRBV7-9 CASSAGYATNEKLFF
TRBV6-1 CASSRQGTGEQYF
TRBV19 CASSIRGNTEAFF
TRBV7-2 CASSLGAQEQFF
TRBV5-1 CASSLGGGGQPQHF
TRBV20-1 CSARTPGAQYF
TRBV7-2 CASSRRTSNTGELFF
TRBV4-1 CASSQGLTGNTEAFF
TRBV5-1 CASSFDYEQFF
TRBV28 CASSPRKYGYTF
TRBV19 CASSTVGGASGEQYF
TRBV5-8 CASSLQGTYEQYF
TRBV2 CASNLNSYEQYF
TRBV28 CASSLLAGRADTQYF
TRBV5-4 CASSLFSGTGELFF